This T cell receptor beta chain was obtained from a study of breast tumors, draining lymph nodes, adjacent tissues. By sample share, this clonotype is medium-sized. Antigen specificity is unknown. TCRdb fed the multiplex PCR reads into MiXCR, producing one record per CDR3 protein. The sample gives about 14,000 distinct CDR3 sequences, around 55% of which show up once; around 30% is in the top ten. Study-wide results and limits: The data were judged consistent with most tumor T cells coming from lymph node and expanding in tumor. The lymph node origin of tumor T cells was framed as consistent with a hypothesis, not demonstrated. Tumor repertoires ranked between lymph nodes and nontumor tissue in diversity, with V and J gene preferences. Luminal-like breast cancer showed significantly higher tumor–nontumor repertoire similarity than basal-like.

There are 15 residues in the CDR3. V lost 0 bases, J lost 2 bases, and 11 bases lay in between. Germline values: CDR1 SGHNT, CDR2 YENEEA. The rearrangement uses TRBV11-3 and TRBJ2-7; D is uncertain. This TCR was sampled from a female donor with breast cancer. Some clones in this sample may be carry-over from other donors' samples. Sequencing input: tumor-adjacent breast tissue. CDR3 loop: CASSLDALEAYEQYF. DNA for the CDR3: TGTGCCAGCAGCTTAGATGCCCTCGAGGCCTACGAGCAGTACTTC.